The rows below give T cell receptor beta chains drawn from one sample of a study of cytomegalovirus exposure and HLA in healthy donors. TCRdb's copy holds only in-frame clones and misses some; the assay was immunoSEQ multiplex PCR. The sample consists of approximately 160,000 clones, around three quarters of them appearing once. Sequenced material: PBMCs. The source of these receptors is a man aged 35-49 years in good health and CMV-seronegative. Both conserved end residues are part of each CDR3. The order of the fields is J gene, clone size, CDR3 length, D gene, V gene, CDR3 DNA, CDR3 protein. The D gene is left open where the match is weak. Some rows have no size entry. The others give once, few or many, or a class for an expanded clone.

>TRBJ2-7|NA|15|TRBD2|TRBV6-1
TGTGCCAGCAGTTCCTGGGAGGGTAGCACCTACGAGCAGTACTTC
CASSSWEGSTYEQYF
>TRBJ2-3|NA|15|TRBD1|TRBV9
TGTGCCAGCAGCAAGACAGGGGGAGACGGGGATACGCAGTATTTT
CASSKTGGDGDTQYF
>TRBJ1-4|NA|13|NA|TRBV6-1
TGTGCCAGCAATTCCGGGACTAATGAAAAACTGTTTTTT
CASNSGTNEKLFF
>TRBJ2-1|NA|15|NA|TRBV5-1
TGCGCCAGCAGCTTGGGTAACCAGGGAATCTATGAGCAGTTCTTC
CASSLGNQGIYEQFF
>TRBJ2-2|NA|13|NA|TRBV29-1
TGCAGCGTTCACTTGGTGGACACCGGGGAGCTGTTTTTT
CSVHLVDTGELFF
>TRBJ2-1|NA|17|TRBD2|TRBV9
TGTGCCAGCAGCGTAGCAGCCTCTAGCGGGAGGGCCCCTGAGCAGTTCTTC
CASSVAASSGRAPEQFF
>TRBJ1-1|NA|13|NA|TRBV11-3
TGTGCCAGCAGTGTAGGGGGGAACACTGAAGCTTTCTTT
CASSVGGNTEAFF
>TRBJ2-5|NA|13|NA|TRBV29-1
TGCAGCGTTGAAGAGGGGGCGGGTGAGACCCAGTACTTC
CSVEEGAGETQYF
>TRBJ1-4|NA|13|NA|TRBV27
TGTGCCAGCAGTTTGATGGTCGGTGAAAAACTGTTTTTT
CASSLMVGEKLFF
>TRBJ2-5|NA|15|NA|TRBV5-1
TGCGCCAGCAGCTTGGAAGGGGGGGGTCGGGAGACCCAGTACTTC
CASSLEGGGRETQYF
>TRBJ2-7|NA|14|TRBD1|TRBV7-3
TGTGCCAGCAGCGAGGGGCAGGGGGCCTACGAGCAGTACTTC
CASSEGQGAYEQYF
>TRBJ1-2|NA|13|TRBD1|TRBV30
TGTGCCTGGGACAGGGAAGGGGTTCGTGGCTACACCTTC
CAWDREGVRGYTF
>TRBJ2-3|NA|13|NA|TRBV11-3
TGTGCCAGCAGCCTAACCATAACAGATACGCAGTATTTT
CASSLTITDTQYF
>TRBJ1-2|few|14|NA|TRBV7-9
TGTGCCAGCAGCAACTTTCGGGGGAACTATGGCTACACCTTC
CASSNFRGNYGYTF
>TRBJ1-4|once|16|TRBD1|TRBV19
TGTGCCAGTAGTATAGGGCCCGGGACAGGGAGTGAAAAACTGTTTTTT
CASSIGPGTGSEKLFF
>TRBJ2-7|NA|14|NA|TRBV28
TGTGCCAGCAGTTTAATCGGGGGATCCTACGAGCAGTACTTC
CASSLIGGSYEQYF
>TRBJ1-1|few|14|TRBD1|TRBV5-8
TGTGCCAGCAGCTTGGAAAGGGGGCAAACTGAAGCTTTCTTT
CASSLERGQTEAFF
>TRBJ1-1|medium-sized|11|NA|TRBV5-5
TGTGCCAGCAGCCTGAGTACTGAAGCTTTCTTT
CASSLSTEAFF
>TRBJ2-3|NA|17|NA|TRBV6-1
TGTGCCAGCAGTGAAGCCCAAGGGGCAGGAATCACAGATACGCAGTATTTT
CASSEAQGAGITDTQYF
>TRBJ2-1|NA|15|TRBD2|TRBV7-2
TGTGCCAGCAGCTCACGGGCGGGAGTACGGGATGAGCAGTTCTTC
CASSSRAGVRDEQFF
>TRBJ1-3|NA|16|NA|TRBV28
TGTGCCAGCAGTTTTACAGGGTCGAAACCTGGAAACACCATATATTTT
CASSFTGSKPGNTIYF
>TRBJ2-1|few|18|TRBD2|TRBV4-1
TGCGCCAGCAGCCAAGATCTACTAGCGGGAGTGTCGTACAATGAGCAGTTCTTC
CASSQDLLAGVSYNEQFF
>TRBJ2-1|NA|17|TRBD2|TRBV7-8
TGTGCCAGCAGCTTAAAAGTTAGCGGGCTTACCTACAATGAGCAGTTCTTC
CASSLKVSGLTYNEQFF
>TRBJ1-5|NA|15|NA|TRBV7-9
TGTGCCAGCAGCAAAGCAGGGATGGAGAATCAGCCCCAGCATTTT
CASSKAGMENQPQHF
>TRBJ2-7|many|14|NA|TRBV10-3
TGTGCCATCAGTCGTCGGGATTATCCATACGAGCAGTACTTC
CAISRRDYPYEQYF
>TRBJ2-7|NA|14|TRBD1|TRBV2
TGTGCCAGCAGTGAACCCCAGGGGGACCACGAGCAGTACTTC
CASSEPQGDHEQYF
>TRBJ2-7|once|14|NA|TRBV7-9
TGTGCCAGCAGCGACTCGGGGTTCCCCTACGAGCAGTACTTC
CASSDSGFPYEQYF
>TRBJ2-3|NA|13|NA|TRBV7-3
TGTGCCAGCAGCCCGGTCGAGGGAGATACGCAGTATTTT
CASSPVEGDTQYF
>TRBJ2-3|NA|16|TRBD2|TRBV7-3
TGTGCCAGCAGGGACGGGGGCCTAGCGGGAGCCGATACGCAGTATTTT
CASRDGGLAGADTQYF
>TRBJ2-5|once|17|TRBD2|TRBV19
TGTGCCAGTAGTCTCCCGGGACTAGCGGGAGGCGGCGAGACCCAGTACTTC
CASSLPGLAGGGETQYF
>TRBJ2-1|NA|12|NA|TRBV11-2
TGTGCCAGCAACTCCCCAGGGGTGGAGCAGTTCTTC
CASNSPGVEQFF
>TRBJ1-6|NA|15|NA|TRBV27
TGTGCCAGCAGTTTATCGGGACTCTATAATTCACCCCTCCACTTT
CASSLSGLYNSPLHF
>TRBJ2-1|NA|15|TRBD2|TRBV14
TGTGCCAGCAGCCCATTAACTAGCGGGACGGGTGAGCAGTTCTTC
CASSPLTSGTGEQFF
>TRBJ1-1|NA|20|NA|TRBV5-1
TGCGCCAGCAGCCCTTTTAACTACCTGACAGACCCGGAGTCTAACACTGAAGCTTTCTTT
CASSPFNYLTDPESNTEAFF
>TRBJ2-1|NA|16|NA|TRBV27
TGTGCCAGCAGAGACGGGACTTCACTCTCCTACAATGAGCAGTTCTTC
CASRDGTSLSYNEQFF
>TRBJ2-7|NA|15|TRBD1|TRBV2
TGTGCCAGCAGTGACCCTAGGCAGGGGGCGACCGAGCAGTACTTC
CASSDPRQGATEQYF
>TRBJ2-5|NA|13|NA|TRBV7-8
TGTGCCAGCAGCTCAGGGCCGTCCCAGACCCAGTACTTC
CASSSGPSQTQYF
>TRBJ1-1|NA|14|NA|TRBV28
TGTGCCAGCAGTTTAATTGGGCAGGACACTGAAGCTTTCTTT
CASSLIGQDTEAFF
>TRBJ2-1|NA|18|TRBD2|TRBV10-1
TGCGCCAGCAGTTGGCGGCTAGCGGGGCTACTACCCTACAATGAGCAGTTCTTC
CASSWRLAGLLPYNEQFF
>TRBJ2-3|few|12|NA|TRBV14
TGTGCCAGCAGCCCGCATACTAGTGCGCAGTATTTT
CASSPHTSAQYF
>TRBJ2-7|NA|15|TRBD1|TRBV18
TGTGCCAGCTCGCAGTCTCAGGGGGCAAGCTACGAGCAGTACTTC
CASSQSQGASYEQYF
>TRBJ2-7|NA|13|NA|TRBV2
TGTGCCAGCAGCCGCACCGGGACAAACGAGCAGTACTTC
CASSRTGTNEQYF
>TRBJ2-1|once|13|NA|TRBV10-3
TGTGCCATCAGTGAGTCGGGAGGCAATGAGCAGTTCTTC
CAISESGGNEQFF
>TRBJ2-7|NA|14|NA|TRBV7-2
TGTGCCAGCAGCTTAACCTTGCAGGGCGACGAGCAGTACTTC
CASSLTLQGDEQYF
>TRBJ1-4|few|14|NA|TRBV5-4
TGTGCCAGCAGCCTCGTGGGAGAGGACGAAAAACTGTTTTTT
CASSLVGEDEKLFF
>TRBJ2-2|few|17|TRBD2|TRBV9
TGTGCCAGCAGCGTCATAGCGGGAGGGCCGGGGACCGGGGAGCTGTTTTTT
CASSVIAGGPGTGELFF
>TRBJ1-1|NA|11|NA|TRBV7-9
TGTTCCAGCAGCTTTTCGAGGGTAGCTTTCTTT
CSSSFSRVAFF
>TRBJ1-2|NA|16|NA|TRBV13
TGTGCCAGCAGCCTCCGCTTTGTTACAGAGAGTCGTGGCTACACCTTC
CASSLRFVTESRGYTF
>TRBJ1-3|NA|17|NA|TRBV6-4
TGTGCCAGCAGTGACCGAATCGACACGCCCTCTGGAAACACCATATATTTT
CASSDRIDTPSGNTIYF
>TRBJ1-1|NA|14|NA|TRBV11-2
TGTGCCAGCTATCACACAGGGTCGAACACTGAAGCTTTCTTT
CASYHTGSNTEAFF
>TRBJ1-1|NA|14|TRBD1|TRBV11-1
TGTGCCAGCAGCCCGCGGGACAGGGGCCCTGAAGCTTTCTTT
CASSPRDRGPEAFF
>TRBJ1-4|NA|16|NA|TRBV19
TGTGCCAGTAGTATTGCTGGGGCCGTGTCTAATGAAAAACTGTTTTTT
CASSIAGAVSNEKLFF
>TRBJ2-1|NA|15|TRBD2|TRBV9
TGTGCCAGCAGCGTAGTGGCTAGCGGGGAAAATGAGCAGTTCTTC
CASSVVASGENEQFF
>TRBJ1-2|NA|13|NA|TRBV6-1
NA
CASSSSGDYGYTF
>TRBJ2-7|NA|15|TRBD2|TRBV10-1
TGCGCCAGCAGTGAGTCGGGGACTAGCCGCTACGAGCAGTACTTC
CASSESGTSRYEQYF
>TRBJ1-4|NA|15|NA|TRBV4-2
TGTGCCAGCAGCCAAATGGGGGGGGCGGCTGAAAAACTGTTTTTT
CASSQMGGAAEKLFF
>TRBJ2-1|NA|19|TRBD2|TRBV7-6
TGTGCCAGCAGCCCTCAGCGGAGCACGTGGACTAGCGGGCACAATGAGCAGTTCTTC
CASSPQRSTWTSGHNEQFF